The rows below give T cell receptor beta chains drawn from one sample of a study of shared clonotypes between healthy human individuals. The method was immunoSEQ multiplex PCR; TCRdb's version includes in-frame clones alone and lacks a portion of them. The table shows about 1 million clones, with approximately 68% occurring only once. The sample taken for sequencing was memory CD4+ T cells sorted from blood. These receptors were obtained from a man aged 18 to 30 in good health. CDR3s include the opening cysteine and the closing phenylalanine or tryptophan.

>TRBV6-6|TRBJ1-4
CASSPQTGGNEKLFF
>TRBV21-1|TRBJ1-6
CASSKAGTGRYNSPLHF
>TRBV19|TRBJ2-6
CASSNGQVGTNVLTF
>TRBV6-1|TRBJ2-1
CASSEVAGGGAEQFF
>TRBV14|TRBJ2-3
CASSQDGSTQYF
>TRBV28|TRBJ2-5
CASSQDRGRETQYF
>TRBV20-1|TRBJ2-7
CSGREGGEQYF
>TRBV6-1|TRBJ1-2
CASSIQGAGYTF
>TRBV30|TRBJ1-2
CAWSGTGLYEGYTF
>TRBV28|TRBJ2-7
CASSSMAGLANEQYF
>TRBV28|TRBJ1-5
CASSSAGLGQPQHF
>TRBV6-1|TRBJ1-3
CASSRRVSPGNTIYF